This T cell receptor beta chain came from a study of blood T cell repertoires in COVID-19. At the level of the study: COVID-19 samples collected from the United States, Italy and Spain covered acute and convalescent phases. PBMCs, B-cell-depleted T cells, or T cells were the source of the cDNA or gDNA that made up the material.

In the source study's methods: Amplifying reference gene primers gave estimates of nucleated cell counts. The data were produced by immunoSEQ multiplex PCR, yet TCRdb's version contains in-frame clones alone and is incomplete. V and J calls and clone size are given by that table; D and trimming were obtained from the DNA. The sample shows approximately 130,000 clones, approximately 85% of them seen only once. Per the germline V gene, CDR1 is SGHVS and CDR2 is FNYEAQ. The CDR3 loop spans 14 amino acids. Between the trimmed V and J ends, which lost 4 bases and 4 bases, there was a span of 11 bases. Source material: peripheral blood. The chain has TRBV7-6 and TRBJ1-3; a weak D match, TRBD1 (6 bases). This receptor was taken from a human donor in a cohort sampled during active COVID-19. The CDR3 loop reads CASSSPDSGNTIYF. The CDR3, as DNA: TGTGCCAGCAGCTCCCCGGACAGCGGAAACACCATATATTTT.